The T cell receptor (beta chain) under discussion was sequenced for a study of cytomegalovirus exposure and HLA in healthy donors (dated by TCRdb to 2016 to 2017). At the level of the whole study: A later analysis indicated that the roughly 120 validation repertoires were generated on the platform also employed for the 650 to 850 repertoires of the first cohort. Besides the first cohort of around 670 subjects, a separate validation cohort made up of some 110 different subjects was used. The study was designed to test whether signatures of past pathogen exposure could be identified by cataloging public T cell receptors. To predict cytomegalovirus infection status, the study combined high-throughput TCR immunosequencing, statistical association of individual TCRs with disease status, and machine learning. Beyond this particular receptor, the publication reports: In vitro tests confirmed that a few of the cytomegalovirus-associated TCR beta chains recognize cytomegalovirus antigens. The classifier was reported to diagnose cytomegalovirus status with high specificity and sensitivity in both the original cohort and the validation cohort. A later analysis found that TCRs clustered in the first cohort also tended to co-occur in the 120 or so validation repertoires, with about 94% of cluster scores above 0. According to the authors, the approach could potentially be generalized to other disease states and immunological phenotypes. A later analysis had no HLA typing for the validation cohort, so co-occurrence there was scored across all 130 or so repertoires. Most TCR sequences were observed very rarely across donors, whereas some public TCRs were present in many individuals. In the study, roughly 160 TCR beta chains were listed as associated with cytomegalovirus.

The receptor library was made with the immunoSEQ multiplex PCR assay. The study's processing was this. A statistical classification framework was built for diagnosing cytomegalovirus status from the catalog of TCR beta chain sequences. This immuneACCESS table, as held by TCRdb, lists in-frame sequences with V and J called but not all clones. Of the missing ones, under half trace to an unresolved V gene in checked studies; the others have no known cause. V, J and clone size reflect that table, while D and trimming were determined from the DNA. This sample gives over 200,000 clones in total; almost 90% of them show up just once. The top ten constitute 0.35% to 0.4% of the sample. A note on this clone: What this receptor recognizes is not known. The record has no base qualities; no much larger clone is one base away.

Donors formed part of the validation cohort, which comprised 120 or so subjects and was distinct from the first cohort of several hundred subjects. Its CDR3 holds 13 amino acids, cysteine through phenylalanine. The only DNA kept is the CDR3, 39 bases in frame from the first base. The germline V gene supplies CDR1 SGHVS and CDR2 FNYEAQ. Trimming leaves V shorter by 5 bases and J shorter by 6 bases, with the junction holding 6 bases beyond the gene matches. The sequenced material came from PBMCs. The sequence was obtained from a woman aged 18-30 years in good health and CMV-seronegative. The chain is encoded by TRBV7-6 joined to TRBJ1-1, and 7 junction bases match TRBD1. CDR3 protein: CASSGVQGSEAFF. The nucleotides read TGTGCCAGCAGCGGAGTACAGGGGTCTGAAGCTTTCTTT.